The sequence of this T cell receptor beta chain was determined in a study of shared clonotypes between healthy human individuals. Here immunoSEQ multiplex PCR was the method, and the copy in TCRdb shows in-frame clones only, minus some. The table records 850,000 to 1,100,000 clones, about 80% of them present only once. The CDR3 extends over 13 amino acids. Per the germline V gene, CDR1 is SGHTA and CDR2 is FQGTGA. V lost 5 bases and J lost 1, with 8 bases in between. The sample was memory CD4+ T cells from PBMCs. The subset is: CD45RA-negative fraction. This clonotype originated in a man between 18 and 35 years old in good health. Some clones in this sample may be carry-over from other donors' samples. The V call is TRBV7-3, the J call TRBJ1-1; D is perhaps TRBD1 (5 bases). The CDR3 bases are TGTGCCAGCAGCACACAGGCGAACACTGAAGCTTTCTTT. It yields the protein CASSTQANTEAFF.